Presented here are 23 T cell receptor beta chains from one specimen sequenced in a study of blood T cell repertoires in COVID-19. This table comes from immunoSEQ multiplex PCR, and its TCRdb copy is limited to in-frame clones, with some not included. There are some 150,000 clones in the sample; roughly nine tenths occur only once, and roughly 0.51% lies in the top ten. The source material was peripheral blood. Source of these receptors: a man in his fifties with acute or convalescent COVID-19.

This clone was picked up a small number of times. V gene TRBV5-1 combines with J gene TRBJ2-1; TRBD2 aligns across 10 bases. Germline CDR1 reads SGHRS; CDR2 reads YFSETQ. The CDR3 consists of 15 residues. The J segment lost 7 bases and the V segment lost 4 bases, leaving 8 bases of the junction unmatched. The CDR3 region is CASSNGLAVTNEQFF. CDR3 in DNA: TGCGCCAGCAGCAACGGACTAGCGGTGACGAATGAGCAGTTCTTC.

V usage is TRBV24-1 and J usage is TRBJ2-2, with TRBD1 matching over 7 bases. The CDR3 covers 14 residues. The V and J ends lost 7 bases and 3 bases, in that order; junction bases with no gene match: 4. In germline, CDR1 is KGHDR, CDR2 SFDVKD. The CDR3 nucleotides read TGTGCCACCAGGGGGACAGCCTACACCGGGGAGCTGTTTTTT. Residues: CATRGTAYTGELFF.

This rearrangement joins TRBV7-2 to TRBJ2-2; tentative D call: TRBD2 (6 bases). The CDR3 length is 14 residues. The V and J ends lost 4 bases and 5 bases respectively, with 11 bases between them. Germline CDR1 and CDR2: SGHTA and FQGNSA. CDR3 protein: CASSSRAGTGELFF. Written as DNA, the CDR3 is TGTGCCAGCAGCTCCCGGGCGGGAACCGGGGAGCTGTTTTTT.

The chain carries TRBV13 and TRBJ2-3, with D possibly TRBD2 on 6 matching bases. V was pared by 4 bases and J by 8 bases, with 19 bases between. Per the germline V gene, CDR1 is PRHDT and CDR2 is FYEKMQ (reference sequence). The CDR3 is 15 residues long. The CDR3 here is CASSSRDGEVGTQYF. In DNA form, the CDR3 reads TGTGCCAGCAGCTCCCGGGACGGGGAGGTCGGTACGCAGTATTTT.

This clone was counted once. V is TRBV7-9 and J is TRBJ2-7, with 10 bases matching TRBD1. The CDR3 length is 14 residues. The J segment lost 5 bases and the V segment lost 4 bases, leaving 5 bases of the junction unmatched. Germline values: CDR1 SEHNR, CDR2 FQNEAQ (reference sequence). The chain's CDR3 is CASSSGTGEHEQYF. CDR3 nucleotides: TGTGCCAGCAGCTCCGGGACAGGGGAGCACGAGCAGTACTTC.

The chain carries TRBV10-3 and TRBJ1-1; D perhaps matches TRBD1 (6 bases). Germline assignment: CDR1 ENHRY and CDR2 SYGVKD. This CDR3 contains 13 residues. Trimming took off 8 bases at V and 4 bases at J, with 14 bases between the two ends. The CDR3 DNA is TGTGCCATCGGGGGGGCTCTGGGCACTGAAGCTTTCTTT. As protein: CAIGGALGTEAFF.

V gene TRBV13 combines with J gene TRBJ2-3; 12 positions match TRBD2. J gave up 3 bases and V 4 bases, and 2 bases lay outside the gene matches. Per the germline V gene, CDR1 is PRHDT and CDR2 is FYEKMQ (reference sequence). The CDR3 extends over 15 amino acids. CDR3 region: CASSSLAGGTDTQYF. CDR3 coding DNA: TGTGCCAGCAGCTCGCTAGCGGGGGGGACAGATACGCAGTATTTT. The full variable domain, its missing parts supplied by reference TRBV13 and TRBJ2-3, is AAGVIQSPRHLIKEKRETATLKCYPIPRHDTVYWYQQGPGQDPQFLISFYEKMQSDKGSIPDRFSAQQFSDYHSELNMSSLELGDSALYFCASSSLAGGTDTQYFGPGTRLTVL.

The rearrangement uses TRBV19 and TRBJ1-2, with unresolved D. Trimming left V 4 bases short and J 3 bases short, with 6 bases between. Germline assignment: CDR1 LNHDA and CDR2 SQIVND (reference sequence). The CDR3 is 12 amino acids. The CDR3 nucleotides are TGTGCCAGTAGTAACAGAGACTATGGCTACACCTTC. This codes for CASSNRDYGYTF.

V is TRBV19 and J is TRBJ1-2, with D unclear. Germline-derived CDR1 and CDR2 are LNHDA and SQIVND (reference sequence). V shed 0 bases and J shed 7 bases, with 15 bases lying between them. The CDR3 has 15 residues. CDR3 amino acids: CASSIETLRITGYTF. Here the CDR3 DNA reads TGTGCCAGTAGTATAGAAACATTGAGGATCACTGGCTACACCTTC.

The chain recombines TRBV3-1 (or the pseudogene TRBV3-2) with TRBJ1-5; D possibly corresponds to TRBD1 (6 bases). This CDR3 has 13 residues. Per the germline V gene, CDR1 is LGHDT and CDR2 is YNNKEL (reference sequence). V lost 1 base to trimming and J lost 11 bases, with 12 bases between them. CDR3 sequence: CASSQGTAWAQHF. The CDR3 coding sequence is TGTGCCAGCAGCCAAGGGACAGCTTGGGCCCAGCATTTT.

CDR3 region: CASSPLAGGTGELFF. CDR3 DNA: TGTGCCAGCAGCCCCTTGGCTGGGGGGACCGGGGAGCTGTTTTTT. The chain uses TRBV7-9 and TRBJ2-2, with D possibly being TRBD2 (6 bases). This CDR3 is built from 15 residues. V shed 5 bases and J shed 5 bases, with 15 bases lying between them. In germline, CDR1 is SEHNR, CDR2 FQNEAQ (reference sequence).

This sequence joins TRBV5-6 and TRBJ2-5; 11 bases map to TRBD1. The CDR3 runs to 17 residues. The germline V gene has CDR1 SGHDT and CDR2 YYEEEE. After removal of 0 bases from V and 3 bases from J, the junction contained 7 bases not matched to a gene. CDR3 coding DNA: TGTGCCAGCAGCTTGGTGGGGACAGGGGGGGAGGAAGAGACCCAGTACTTC. Residues: CASSLVGTGGEEETQYF. The entire variable domain, with the rest obtained from reference TRBV5-6 and TRBJ2-5, is as follows: DAGVTQSPTHLIKTRGQQVTLRCSPKSGHDTVSWYQQALGQGPQFIFQYYEEEERQRGNFPDRFSGHQFPNYSSELNVNALLLGDSALYLCASSLVGTGGEEETQYFGPGTRLLVL.

The chain couples TRBV24-1 to TRBJ2-2; tentative D call: TRBD1 (6 bases). Deletions cut 9 bases from V and 1 base from J, with 14 bases between. The germline CDR1 and CDR2 sequences are KGHDR and SFDVKD. The length of the CDR3 is 15 residues. CDR3 loop: CATGQGSLNTGELFF. The CDR3 DNA reads as TGTGCCACCGGGCAGGGGAGCCTGAACACCGGGGAGCTGTTTTTT.

This clone showed up just once. This chain joins TRBV3-1 (or the pseudogene TRBV3-2) and TRBJ1-1; D possibly corresponds to TRBD1 (5 bases). V lost 0 bases, J lost 3 bases, and 17 bases lay in between. Germline-derived CDR1 and CDR2 are LGHDT and YNNKEL (reference sequence). This CDR3 is built from 17 residues. The CDR3, as DNA: TGTGCCAGCAGCCAAGATAATTTCGCAGGGAGGGACACTGAAGCTTTCTTT. As protein: CASSQDNFAGRDTEAFF.

The V and J genes are TRBV7-2 and TRBJ2-3; 9 bases line up with TRBD1. In germline, CDR1 is SGHTA, CDR2 FQGNSA. CDR3 length equals 16 residues. V was pared by 6 bases and J by 4 bases, with 11 bases of the junction left unmatched. CDR3 in amino acids: CASRIGGGQGSDTQYF. CDR3 sequence (DNA): TGTGCCAGCAGAATAGGGGGGGGACAGGGCTCAGATACGCAGTATTTT.

This clone occurred once. CDR3 bases: TGCAGTGCTAGTCCGCCAGGGAGGCGTAACTATGGCTACACCTTC. It is translated as CSASPPGRRNYGYTF. The V gene is TRBV20-1, the J gene TRBJ1-2, with D perhaps matching TRBD1 (5 bases). V dropped 3 bases and J dropped 1 base, with 15 bases sitting between them. The CDR3 is 15 residues long. CDR1 and CDR2 (germline): DFQATT, SNEGSKA (reference sequence).

The V and J genes are TRBV6-5 and TRBJ2-7; D uncertain. The CDR3 has 14 amino acids. Germline V gene lookup returns CDR1 MNHEY and CDR2 SVGAGI. Trimming shortened V by 4 bases and J by 3 bases, and 13 bases separated the two germline ends. This CDR3 reads CASSSVPADYEQYF. The CDR3 DNA reads TGTGCCAGCAGTTCCGTTCCCGCAGACTACGAGCAGTACTTC.

V gene TRBV28 combines with J gene TRBJ2-7; a weak D match, TRBD1 (5 bases). This CDR3 region has 16 residues. Germline CDR1 reads MDHEN; CDR2 reads SYDVKM. CDR3 region: CASSLAGNPQPYEQCV. The DNA of the CDR3 is TGTGCCAGCAGCCTGGCAGGGAATCCTCAACCCTACGAGCAGTGCGTC.

J is TRBJ2-7 and V is TRBV27; TRBD1 is a possible D gene (5 bases). The CDR3 contains 16 residues. Germline V gene lookup returns CDR1 MNHEY and CDR2 SMNVEV (reference sequence). V lost 0 bases, J lost 3 bases, and 15 bases lay in between. The CDR3 DNA is TGTGCCAGCAGTTTATCCCCAGGGTCACTACTCTACGAGCAGTACTTC. It yields the protein CASSLSPGSLLYEQYF.

CDR3 sequence reads: CASSEGTSLETQYF. CDR3 coding DNA: TGTGCCAGCAGCGAGGGGACTAGCCTAGAGACCCAGTACTTC. The chain links TRBV7-9 to TRBJ2-5, with 9 bases lining up with TRBD2. This CDR3 region has 14 residues. CDR1 and CDR2 from the germline V gene are SEHNR and FQNEAQ (reference sequence). The V segment lost 5 bases and the J segment 4 bases; nucleotides outside the gene matches: 5.

The chain employs TRBV6-6 and TRBJ2-1, with a weak D call TRBD2 (5 bases). V was clipped by 4 bases and J by 0 bases, with 10 bases between them. The CDR3 covers 15 residues. The V gene's germline CDR1 is MNHNY and CDR2 SVGAGI (reference sequence). Here the CDR3 reads CASSLASSSYNEQFF. CDR3 bases: TGTGCCAGCAGTTTAGCGTCGAGCTCCTACAATGAGCAGTTCTTC.

The chain employs TRBV7-9 and TRBJ1-6; 8 bases are a match to TRBD1. Germline V gene sequence: CDR1 SEHNR, CDR2 FQNEAQ (reference sequence). The V segment lost 5 bases and the J segment 4 bases; nucleotides outside the gene matches: 7. This CDR3 spans 16 amino acids. CDR3 sequence (DNA): TGTGCCAGCAGCCAGTCACAGGGGGGATATAATTCACCCCTCCACTTT. Residues: CASSQSQGGYNSPLHF.

This clone was counted between two and nine times. The chain links TRBV6-5 to TRBJ2-5, with 11 bases aligning to TRBD2. With V trimmed by 6 bases and J by 2 bases, 5 bases remained unmatched. The germline V gene encodes CDR1 MNHEY and CDR2 SVGAGI. The CDR3 totals 15 residues. The CDR3 protein is CASRALAGDQETQYF. The CDR3 nucleotides read TGTGCCAGCAGGGCACTAGCGGGGGATCAAGAGACCCAGTACTTC.